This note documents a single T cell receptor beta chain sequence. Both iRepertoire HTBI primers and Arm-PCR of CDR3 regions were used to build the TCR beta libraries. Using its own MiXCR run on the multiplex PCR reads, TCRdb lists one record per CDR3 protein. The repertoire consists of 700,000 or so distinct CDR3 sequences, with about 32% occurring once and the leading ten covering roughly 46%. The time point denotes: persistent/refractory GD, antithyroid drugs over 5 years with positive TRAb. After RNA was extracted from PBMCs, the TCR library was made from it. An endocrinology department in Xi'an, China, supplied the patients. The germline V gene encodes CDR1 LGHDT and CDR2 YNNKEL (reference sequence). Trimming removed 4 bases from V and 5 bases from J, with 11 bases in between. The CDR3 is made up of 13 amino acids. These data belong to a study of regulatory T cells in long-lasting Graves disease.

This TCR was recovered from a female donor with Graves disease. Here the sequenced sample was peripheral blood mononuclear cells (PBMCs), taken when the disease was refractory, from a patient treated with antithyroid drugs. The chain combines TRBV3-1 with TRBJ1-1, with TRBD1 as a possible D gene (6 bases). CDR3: CASSPIGGTEAFF. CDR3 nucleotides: TGTGCCAGCAGCCCTATAGGGGGGACTGAAGCTTTCTTT.